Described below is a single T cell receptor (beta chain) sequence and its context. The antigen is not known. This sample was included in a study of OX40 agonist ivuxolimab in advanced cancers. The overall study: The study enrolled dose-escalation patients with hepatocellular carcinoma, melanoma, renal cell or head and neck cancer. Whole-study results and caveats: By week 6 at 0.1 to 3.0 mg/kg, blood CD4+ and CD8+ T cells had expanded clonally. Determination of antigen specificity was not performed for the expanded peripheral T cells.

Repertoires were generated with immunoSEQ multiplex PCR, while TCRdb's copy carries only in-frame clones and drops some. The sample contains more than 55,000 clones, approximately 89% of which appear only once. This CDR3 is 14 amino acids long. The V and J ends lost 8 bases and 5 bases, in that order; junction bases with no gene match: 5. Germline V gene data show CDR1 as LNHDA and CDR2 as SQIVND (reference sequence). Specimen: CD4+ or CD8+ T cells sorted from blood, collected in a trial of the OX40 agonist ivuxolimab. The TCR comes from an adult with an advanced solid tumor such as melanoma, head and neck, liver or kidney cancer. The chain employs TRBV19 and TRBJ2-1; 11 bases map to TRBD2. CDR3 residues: CASSPGLADNEQFF. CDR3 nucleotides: TGTGCCAGTTCTCCGGGACTAGCGGACAATGAGCAGTTCTTC.